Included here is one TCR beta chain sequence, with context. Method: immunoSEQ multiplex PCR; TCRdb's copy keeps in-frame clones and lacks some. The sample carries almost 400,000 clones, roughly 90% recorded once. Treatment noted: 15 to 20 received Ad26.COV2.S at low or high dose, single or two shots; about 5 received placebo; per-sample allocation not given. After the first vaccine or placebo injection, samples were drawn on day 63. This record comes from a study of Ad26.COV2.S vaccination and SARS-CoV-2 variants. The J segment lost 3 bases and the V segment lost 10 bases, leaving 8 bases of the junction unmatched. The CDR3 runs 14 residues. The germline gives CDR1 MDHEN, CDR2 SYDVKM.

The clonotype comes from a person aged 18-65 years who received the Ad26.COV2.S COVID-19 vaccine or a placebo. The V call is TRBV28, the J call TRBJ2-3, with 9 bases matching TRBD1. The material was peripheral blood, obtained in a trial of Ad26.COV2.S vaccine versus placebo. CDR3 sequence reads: CATSRGQGTDTQYF. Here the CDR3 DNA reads TGTGCCACCTCTCGGGGACAGGGTACAGATACGCAGTATTTT.